The 26 T cell receptor beta chains listed next were all sequenced from one sample in a study of shared clonotypes between healthy human individuals. Naive CD8 populations comprised CD45RO-negative cells positively selected for CCR7, excluding terminally differentiated effector memory CD45RA+ cells. Using immunoSEQ multiplex PCR, the repertoire was profiled, and TCRdb retains in-frame clones only, with some absent. The table lists about 610,000 clones, approximately 96% of them singletons. Sequencing input: naive CD8+ T cells sorted from blood. The receptors derive from a woman aged 25 to 39 in good health.

The rearrangement joins TRBV6-6 to TRBJ2-7, with TRBD2 identical over 13 bases. The CDR3 runs to 14 residues. The trim removed 8 bases at V and 6 bases at J, leaving 7 bases unmatched. Per the germline V gene, CDR1 is MNHNY and CDR2 is SVGAGI (reference sequence). As DNA, the CDR3 is TGTGCCAGCCGCTGGACTAGCGGGAGATCCGAGCAGTACTTC. Its protein is CASRWTSGRSEQYF.

The chain couples TRBV13 to TRBJ2-5; the match to TRBD1 covers 8 bases. The DNA end is more similar to TRBJ2-7, so the J call may be wrong. Germline CDR1 reads PRHDT; CDR2 reads FYEKMQ (reference sequence). The CDR3 has 15 residues. In nucleotides, the CDR3 is TGTGCCAGCTCAGGCAGCGAGGACAGGGTCAACGAGCAGTACTTC. This sequence encodes CASSGSEDRVNEQYF.

This clone was observed a single time. The chain carries TRBV27 and TRBJ2-7; possibly TRBD2 for D (6 bases). The CDR3 loop spans 18 amino acids. The germline V gene has CDR1 MNHEY and CDR2 SMNVEV (reference sequence). V gave up 2 bases and J gave up 2 bases, with 22 bases separating them. Here the CDR3 DNA reads TGTGCCAGCAGTTTACCCGACCCGAAAATGACTAGTACCTACGAGCAGTACTTC. As protein: CASSLPDPKMTSTYEQYF.

V gene TRBV7-2 combines with J gene TRBJ2-7; D is possibly TRBD1 (5 bases). V lost 1 base to trimming and J lost 2 bases, with 12 bases between them. The germline CDR1 and CDR2 sequences are SGHTA and FQGNSA. The CDR3 runs to 15 residues. The CDR3 coding sequence is TGTGCCAGCAGCTTAGGATTGGGCAGGGCCTACGAGCAGTACTTC. As protein: CASSLGLGRAYEQYF.

This sequence joins TRBV28 and TRBJ2-7, with D possibly TRBD2 on 5 matching bases. The CDR3 has 15 residues. Per germline, CDR1 MDHEN and CDR2 SYDVKM. V was shortened by 8 bases and J by 1 base, with 18 bases between the two germline ends. The CDR3 nucleotides read TGTGCCAGCCACATCAGGACGTCGGGGTCCTACGAGCAGTACTTC. It is translated as CASHIRTSGSYEQYF.

This chain uses TRBV27 with TRBJ2-7; 8 bases are shared with TRBD1. V gave up 3 bases and J gave up 0 bases; unmatched junction bases: 7. Germline CDR1 and CDR2: MNHEY and SMNVEV (reference sequence). This CDR3 is 16 amino acids long. The CDR3 loop is CASSFADRVSSYEQYF. The CDR3 DNA follows: TGTGCCAGCAGTTTTGCGGACAGGGTGTCCTCCTACGAGCAGTACTTC.

V is TRBV7-8 and J is TRBJ2-1; no reliable D call. Germline CDR1 and CDR2: SGHVS and FQNEAQ. Trimming removed 1 base from V and 2 bases from J, with 9 bases in between. This CDR3 comprises 15 residues. CDR3 sequence (DNA): TGTGCCAGCAGCTTAGTGCCAACCCCCTACAATGAGCAGTTCTTC. Translated, it gives CASSLVPTPYNEQFF.

V gene TRBV4-1 combines with J gene TRBJ1-6, with D perhaps matching TRBD1 (5 bases). The CDR3 has 15 residues. Looked up from germline, CDR1 is MGHRA and CDR2 is YSYEKL. Trimming removed 3 bases at V and 10 bases at J, with 16 bases between. In DNA form, the CDR3 reads TGCGCCAGCAGCCAGGGGCAGGGTTTGAGGTCACCCCTCCACTTT. Translated, it gives CASSQGQGLRSPLHF.

The V and J genes are TRBV5-5 and TRBJ2-7; D may match TRBD1 or TRBD2 (5 bases each). V was pared by 1 base and J by 4 bases, with 15 bases between. Germline V gives CDR1 SGHKS, CDR2 YYEKEE (reference sequence). This CDR3 is built from 15 residues. CDR3 nucleotides: TGTGCCAGCAGCTTGAAGGGACCTCCCTTTTACGAGCAGTACTTC. Translation gives CASSLKGPPFYEQYF.

The chain uses TRBV6-5 and TRBJ1-2; no clear D. This CDR3 has 13 residues. Trimming cost V 1 base and J 4 bases, with 7 bases left between them. Germline values: CDR1 MNHEY, CDR2 SVGAGI. CDR3 in amino acids: CASSYYDTYGYTF. CDR3 DNA: TGTGCCAGCAGTTACTATGACACCTATGGCTACACCTTC.

The gene calls are TRBV28 and TRBJ1-4; 8 bases agree with TRBD1. The CDR3 runs to 19 residues. V gave up 3 bases and J gave up 4 bases; unmatched junction bases: 16. Germline values: CDR1 MDHEN, CDR2 SYDVKM. The CDR3 DNA follows: TGTGCCAGCAGTTTGTTCGGGACAGGAGGGGCGTGGGATAATGAAAAACTGTTTTTT. This encodes CASSLFGTGGAWDNEKLFF.

The rearrangement links TRBV7-9 to TRBJ2-7; 9 positions agree with TRBD1. V gave up 5 bases and J gave up 2 bases; unmatched junction bases: 7. The germline V gene encodes CDR1 SEHNR and CDR2 FQNEAQ (reference sequence). This CDR3 contains 15 residues. CDR3 nucleotides: TGTGCCAGCAGCCCAAGGGACAGGGTGGCCTACGAGCAGTACTTC. Residues: CASSPRDRVAYEQYF.

J is TRBJ1-1 and V is TRBV6-6; D gene uncertain. This CDR3 is built from 14 residues. The germline CDR1 and CDR2 sequences are MNHNY and SVGAGI (reference sequence). V gave up 6 bases and J gave up 2 bases, with 13 bases separating them. Written as DNA, the CDR3 is TGTGCCAGCAGCGTATCGAGGGCTAACACTGAAGCTTTCTTT. Amino acid sequence: CASSVSRANTEAFF.

V is TRBV6-4 and J is TRBJ2-1; TRBD2 is a possible D gene (5 bases). Looked up from germline, CDR1 is MRHNA and CDR2 is SNTAGT. Trimming shortened V by 0 bases and J by 8 bases, and 8 bases separated the two germline ends. The CDR3 is made up of 13 amino acids. Written as DNA, the CDR3 is TGTGCCAGCAGTGACTCTTGGGGAGATGAGCAGTTCTTC. Encoded protein: CASSDSWGDEQFF.

This clone was observed a handful of times. The chain joins TRBV5-8 to TRBJ1-1, with D hard to call. This CDR3 contains 13 residues. V was pared by 2 bases and J by 2 bases, with 7 bases between. Germline V gene lookup returns CDR1 SGHTS and CDR2 YDEGEE. Here the CDR3 DNA reads TGTGCCAGCAGCTTCGGCAGTAACACTGAAGCTTTCTTT. It codes for CASSFGSNTEAFF.

The chain is built from TRBV28 and TRBJ2-5; the D call may be TRBD1 or TRBD2 (5 bases each). The end of the DNA is better explained by TRBJ2-7, so the J call may be wrong. CDR1 MDHEN and CDR2 SYDVKM come from the germline V gene. CDR3 length: 13 amino acids. CDR3 in amino acids: CASRDGASYEQYF. CDR3 DNA sequence: TGTGCCAGCAGAGACGGGGCTTCCTACGAGCAGTACTTC.

Concerning this clone itself: The junction and the germline gene differ at one end; a read error may be behind it. V usage is TRBV13 and J usage is TRBJ2-3, with 9 positions matching TRBD2. This CDR3 has 16 amino acids. Germline V gene sequence: CDR1 PRHDT, CDR2 FYEKMQ (reference sequence). The CDR3: CASSNLAGSVTDAQYF. The CDR3 DNA reads TGTGCCAGCAGCAACCTAGCGGGATCGGTGACAGATGCGCAGTATTTT.

This clone came up once. At the DNA level, this CDR3 is encoded by other sequences in the same sample as well. This chain connects TRBV9 to TRBJ2-1; D not certain. Germline V gene sequence: CDR1 SGDLS, CDR2 YYNGEE. Trimming left V 0 bases short and J 10 bases short, with 5 bases between. This CDR3 spans 11 amino acids. CDR3 amino acids: CASSVAAEQFF. Here the CDR3 DNA reads TGTGCCAGCAGCGTAGCGGCCGAGCAGTTCTTC.

The chain combines TRBV10-3 with TRBJ2-2, with D uncertain. Germline V lookup: CDR1 ENHRY, CDR2 SYGVKD. V lost 0 bases and J lost 6, with 8 bases in between. The CDR3 consists of 14 residues. CDR3 DNA: TGTGCCATCAGTGAGTCGACATTGTCCGGGGAGCTGTTTTTT. Amino acid sequence: CAISESTLSGELFF.

This chain connects TRBV2 to TRBJ2-7; D is unresolved. The germline V and J ends were trimmed by 3 bases and 3 bases, with 12 bases remaining between them. This CDR3 has 14 amino acids. From germline, CDR1 is SNHLY and CDR2 FYNNEI. The CDR3 sequence is CASSDWGSDYEQYF. As DNA, the CDR3 is TGTGCCAGCAGTGATTGGGGTTCGGACTACGAGCAGTACTTC.

The rearrangement links TRBV5-1 to TRBJ2-7; 9 positions agree with TRBD2. The germline V gene encodes CDR1 SGHRS and CDR2 YFSETQ. J gave up 0 bases and V 4 bases, and 8 bases lay outside the gene matches. This CDR3 has 16 residues. This CDR3 is CASSRGGGRASYEQYF. CDR3 bases: TGCGCCAGCAGCAGGGGTGGCGGGAGGGCCTCCTACGAGCAGTACTTC.

The genes are TRBV11-2 and TRBJ2-5, with a tentative D call TRBD1 (5 bases). Germline CDR1 and CDR2: SGHAT and FQNNGV. This CDR3 is built from 13 residues. Trimming pared 3 bases from V and 3 bases from J, leaving 8 bases between. The CDR3 sequence is CASSLDTEETQYF. DNA of the CDR3: TGTGCCAGCAGCTTGGACACCGAAGAGACCCAGTACTTC. Variable domain in full (rest from reference TRBV11-2 and TRBJ2-5): EAGVAQSPRYKIIEKRQSVAFWCNPISGHATLYWYQQILGQGPKLLIQFQNNGVVDDSQLPKDRFSAERLKGVDSTLKIQPAKLEDSAVYLCASSLDTEETQYFGPGTRLLVL.

Only one count was recorded for this clone. The chain carries TRBV29-1 and TRBJ2-1; no reliable D call. CDR3 size: 12 residues. Trimming pared 5 bases from V and 7 bases from J, leaving 12 bases between. CDR1 and CDR2 from the germline V gene are SQVTM and ANQGSEA. CDR3 residues: CSVFGTANEQFF. DNA for the CDR3: TGCAGCGTTTTTGGAACGGCAAATGAGCAGTTCTTC.

The chain joins TRBV5-6 to TRBJ2-2; D possibly corresponds to TRBD2 (6 bases). Germline V gives CDR1 SGHDT, CDR2 YYEEEE. CDR3 size: 14 residues. V lost 4 bases to trimming and J lost 6 bases, with 13 bases between them. The CDR3 protein is CASSKSRGSGELFF. The CDR3 DNA sequence: TGTGCCAGCAGCAAAAGCCGGGGGTCCGGGGAGCTGTTTTTT.

The rearrangement uses TRBV5-8 and TRBJ2-3; D is perhaps TRBD2 (5 bases). Germline values: CDR1 SGHTS, CDR2 YDEGEE. The CDR3 consists of 20 residues. The V gene lost 1 base and the J gene lost 6 bases, with 30 bases spanning the gap. The CDR3 is CASSLRPPLEGFYPEDTQYF. The CDR3 region has the DNA TGTGCCAGCAGCTTGCGTCCCCCCCTCGAGGGTTTTTACCCCGAGGATACGCAGTATTTT.

CDR3 DNA: TGTGCCAGCAGCTTAGAGAGCAGGGGCGATTCCTACGAGCAGTACTTC. Its protein is CASSLESRGDSYEQYF. The chain is built from TRBV11-2 and TRBJ2-7; TRBD1 is a possible D gene (6 bases). The CDR3 contains 16 residues. Trimming took 0 bases from V and 1 from J, leaving 13 bases between them. Germline V gene data show CDR1 as SGHAT and CDR2 as FQNNGV.